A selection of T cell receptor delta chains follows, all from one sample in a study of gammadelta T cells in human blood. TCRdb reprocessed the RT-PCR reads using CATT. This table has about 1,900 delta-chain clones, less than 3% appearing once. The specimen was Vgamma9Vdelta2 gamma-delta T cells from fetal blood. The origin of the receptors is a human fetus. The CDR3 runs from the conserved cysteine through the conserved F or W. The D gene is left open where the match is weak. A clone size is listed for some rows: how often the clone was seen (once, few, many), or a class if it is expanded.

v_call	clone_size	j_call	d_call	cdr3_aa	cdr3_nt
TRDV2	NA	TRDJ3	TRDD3	CACDTGAGGNSWDTRQMFF	TGTGCCTGTGACACCGGTGCTGGGGGAAACTCCTGGGACACCCGACAGATGTTCTTC
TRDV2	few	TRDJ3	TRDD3	CACDTWGIPDSWDTRQMFF	TGTGCCTGTGACACCTGGGGGATACCCGACTCCTGGGACACCCGACAGATGTTTTTC
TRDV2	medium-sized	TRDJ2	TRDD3	CACDPWGPDLTAQLFF	TGTGCCTGTGACCCCTGGGGGCCCGATTTGACAGCACAACTCTTCTTT
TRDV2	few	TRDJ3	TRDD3	CACDTGGYSPWDTRQMFF	TGTGCCTGTGACACTGGGGGATATAGCCCCTGGGACACCCGACAGATGTTTTTC
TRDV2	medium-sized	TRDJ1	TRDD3	CACDKVLGDTLGDKLIF	TGTGCCTGTGACAAAGTACTGGGGGATACGTTGGGCGATAAACTCATCTTT
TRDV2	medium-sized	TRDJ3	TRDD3	CACDNTGGYWDTRQMFF	TGTGCCTGTGACAATACTGGGGGATACTGGGACACCCGACAGATGTTTTTC
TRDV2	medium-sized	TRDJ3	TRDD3	CACDVLGAWDTRQMFF	TGTGCCTGTGACGTACTGGGGGCCTGGGACACCCGACAGATGTTTTTC
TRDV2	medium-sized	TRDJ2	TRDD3	CACDPLGDTLTAQLFF	TGTGCCTGTGACCCGCTGGGGGATACTTTGACAGCACAACTCTTCTTT
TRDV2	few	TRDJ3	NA	CACDTIGPSSWDTRQMFF	TGTGCCTGTGACACAATCGGACCAAGCTCCTGGGACACCCGACAGATGTTTTTC
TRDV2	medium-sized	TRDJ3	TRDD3	CACDPLGDRSSWDTRQMFF	TGTGCCTGTGACCCACTGGGGGATAGGAGCTCCTGGGACACCCGACAGATGTTTTTC
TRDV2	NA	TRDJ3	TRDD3	CACDTVGDTRSSWDTRQMFF	TGTGCCTGTGACACCGTGGGGGATACGCGGAGCTCCTGGGACACCCGACAGATGTTTTTC